Listed here are 15 T cell receptor beta chains from one sample, sequenced in a study of blood T cell repertoires in COVID-19. Measured with immunoSEQ multiplex PCR; TCRdb has only the in-frame clones, and not every one. The repertoire includes more than 65,000 clones, approximately 80% of them detected once, and about 20% sits in the top ten. Sequences were obtained from peripheral blood. The receptor source for this set is a woman aged 45-65 years with acute or convalescent COVID-19.

CDR3: CAWSIQGSSEKLFF. DNA for the CDR3: TGTGCCTGGAGTATCCAGGGGAGTAGTGAAAAACTGTTTTTT. The V and J genes are TRBV30 and TRBJ1-4, with D maybe TRBD1 (6 bases). This CDR3 has 14 residues. V lost 2 bases, J lost 7 bases, and 14 bases lay in between. CDR1 and CDR2 (germline): GTSNPN, SVGIG (reference sequence).

The chain uses TRBV7-2 and TRBJ2-3; TRBD2 is a possible D gene (5 bases). Germline CDR1 reads SGHTA; CDR2 reads FQGNSA. Trimming stripped 1 base from V and 1 base from J, with 6 bases between. CDR3 length: 14 amino acids. The CDR3 loop reads CASSLGAGTDTQYF. The CDR3 nucleotides are TGTGCCAGCAGCTTAGGAGCGGGCACAGATACGCAGTATTTT. Full variable domain (missing parts from reference TRBV7-2 and TRBJ2-3): GAGVSQSPSNKVTEKGKDVELRCDPISGHTALYWYRQSLGQGLEFLIYFQGNSAPDKSGLPSDRFSAERTGGSVSTLTIQRTQQEDSAVYLCASSLGAGTDTQYFGPGTRLTVL.

This chain links TRBV2 with TRBJ1-4; 9 nucleotides match TRBD1. V was pared by 6 bases and J by 3 bases, with 14 bases of the junction left unmatched. This CDR3 spans 18 amino acids. CDR1 SNHLY and CDR2 FYNNEI come from the germline V gene. CDR3 in amino acids: CASRRTRDRARANEKLFF. Here the CDR3 DNA reads TGTGCCAGCAGAAGAACCCGGGACAGGGCTCGGGCTAATGAAAAACTGTTTTTT.

The chain has TRBV7-8 and TRBJ2-7; D gene ambiguous. Germline assignment: CDR1 SGHVS and CDR2 FQNEAQ. The V and J ends lost 5 bases and 2 bases respectively, with 4 bases between them. The CDR3 spans 11 residues. The CDR3 reads CASSHTYEQYF. The CDR3 DNA sequence: TGTGCCAGCAGCCACACCTACGAGCAGTACTTC. The full variable domain, rest sourced from reference TRBV7-8 and TRBJ2-7, is GAGVSQSPRYKVAKRGQDVALRCDPISGHVSLFWYQQALGQGPEFLTYFQNEAQLDKSGLPSDRFFAERPEGSVSTLKIQRTQQEDSAVYLCASSHTYEQYFGPGTRLTVT.

The J gene is TRBJ2-1, the V gene TRBV6-1; 9 bases fit TRBD2. Germline V gene data show CDR1 as MNHNS and CDR2 as SASEGT. CDR3 size: 15 residues. The V gene end was trimmed by 2 bases and the J gene end by 8 bases; junction bases not matched to a gene: 7. The CDR3 sequence: CASSEMAGGPYEQFF. The CDR3, as DNA: TGTGCCAGCAGTGAAATGGCGGGGGGGCCGTATGAGCAGTTCTTC.

The V gene is TRBV10-3, the J gene TRBJ2-2, with 8 bases lining up with TRBD2. V dropped 7 bases and J dropped 3; count of bases not matched to a gene: 10. CDR3 size: 16 residues. CDR1 is ENHRY, CDR2 SYGVKD, per germline. The CDR3 loop reads CAITPTGGADTGELFF. CDR3 nucleotide sequence: TGTGCCATCACCCCGACGGGGGGGGCCGACACCGGGGAGCTGTTTTTT.

The rearrangement joins TRBV1 to TRBJ1-3; TRBD1, as called in the table, went unchecked against the DNA. TRBV1 is shown as a pseudogene. This CDR3 has 13 residues. Here the CDR3 reads CTSSPGQGGTIYF. DNA of the CDR3: TGCACCAGCAGCCCGGGACAGGGAGGCACCATATATTTT.

This clone was seen a single time. The gene calls are TRBV7-9 and TRBJ2-5; a weak D match, TRBD2 (6 bases). Germline CDR1 SEHNR, CDR2 FQNEAQ (reference sequence). Trimming removed 2 bases from V and 5 bases from J, with 21 bases in between. The CDR3 has 17 residues. The CDR3 region is CASSLRWVGSREETQYF. The CDR3 DNA sequence: TGTGCCAGCAGCTTACGCTGGGTCGGGAGTAGGGAGGAGACCCAGTACTTC. Supplemented by reference TRBV7-9 and TRBJ2-5, the full variable domain reads DTGVSQNPRHKITKRGQNVTFRCDPISEHNRLYWYRQTLGQGPEFLTYFQNEAQLEKSRLLSDRFSAERPKGSFSTLEIQRTEQGDSAMYLCASSLRWVGSREETQYFGPGTRLLVL.

The V call is TRBV18, the J call TRBJ2-5; 9 bases align to TRBD1. V dropped 2 bases and J dropped 1; count of bases not matched to a gene: 2. Germline V lookup: CDR1 KGHSH, CDR2 LQKENI. The CDR3 has 15 residues. The CDR3 region is CASSPGDRVQETQYF. In nucleotides, the CDR3 is TGTGCCAGCTCACCAGGGGACAGGGTCCAAGAGACCCAGTACTTC.

This clone was detected once. This chain joins TRBV6-2 or TRBV6-3 and TRBJ1-2; tentative D call: TRBD1 (6 bases). This CDR3 is built from 13 residues. Trimming pared 5 bases from V and 8 bases from J, leaving 15 bases between. Germline loops: CDR1 MNHEY, CDR2 SVGEGT. This CDR3 reads CASSPQGPRGYTF. CDR3 bases: TGTGCCAGCAGTCCCCAGGGGCCCCGAGGCTACACCTTC.

The rearrangement joins TRBV7-9 to TRBJ1-2; 10 bases are shared with TRBD1. Germline-derived CDR1 and CDR2 are SEHNR and FQNEAQ (reference sequence). This CDR3 contains 15 residues. V lost 5 bases, J lost 3 bases, and 6 bases stayed unmatched. CDR3 sequence reads: CASSPGTGADYGYTF. The CDR3 coding sequence is TGTGCCAGCAGCCCGGGGACAGGGGCAGACTATGGCTACACCTTC. The whole variable domain, filled in from reference TRBV7-9 and TRBJ1-2, reads DTGVSQNPRHKITKRGQNVTFRCDPISEHNRLYWYRQTLGQGPEFLTYFQNEAQLEKSRLLSDRFSAERPKGSFSTLEIQRTEQGDSAMYLCASSPGTGADYGYTFGSGTRLTVV.

The genes are TRBV28 and TRBJ2-1; 12 bases are a match to TRBD2. CDR3 length: 15 amino acids. In germline, CDR1 is MDHEN, CDR2 SYDVKM. The V gene end was trimmed by 4 bases and the J gene end by 6 bases; junction bases not matched to a gene: 4. The CDR3 is CASSSSGGAVNEQFF. The CDR3 coding sequence is TGTGCCAGCAGTTCTAGCGGGGGGGCCGTCAATGAGCAGTTCTTC.

This rearrangement joins TRBV7-9 to TRBJ2-7; tentative D call: TRBD2 (6 bases). V was pared by 3 bases and J by 6 bases, with 6 bases between. CDR3 length: 11 amino acids. Looked up from germline, CDR1 is SEHNR and CDR2 is FQNEAQ (reference sequence). Here the CDR3 DNA reads TGTGCCAGCAGCTTCGGGGGCGAGCAGTACTTC. Translation: CASSFGGEQYF.

The V call is TRBV2, the J call TRBJ2-3; 7 bases fit TRBD1. V was clipped by 5 bases and J by 1 base; unmatched bases: 6. The CDR3 is 15 residues long. Germline V lookup: CDR1 SNHLY, CDR2 FYNNEI. The CDR3 DNA reads TGTGCCAGCAGTAAACAGGGGATCGGCACAGATACGCAGTATTTT. Translation: CASSKQGIGTDTQYF.

This chain joins TRBV7-9 and TRBJ2-1; D unresolved. Trimming stripped 4 bases from V and 10 bases from J, with 11 bases between. From germline, CDR1 is SEHNR and CDR2 FQNEAQ (reference sequence). The CDR3 is 12 residues long. CDR3 protein: CASSSDLPEQFF. CDR3 nucleotide sequence: TGTGCCAGCAGCTCAGATTTGCCCGAGCAGTTCTTC.